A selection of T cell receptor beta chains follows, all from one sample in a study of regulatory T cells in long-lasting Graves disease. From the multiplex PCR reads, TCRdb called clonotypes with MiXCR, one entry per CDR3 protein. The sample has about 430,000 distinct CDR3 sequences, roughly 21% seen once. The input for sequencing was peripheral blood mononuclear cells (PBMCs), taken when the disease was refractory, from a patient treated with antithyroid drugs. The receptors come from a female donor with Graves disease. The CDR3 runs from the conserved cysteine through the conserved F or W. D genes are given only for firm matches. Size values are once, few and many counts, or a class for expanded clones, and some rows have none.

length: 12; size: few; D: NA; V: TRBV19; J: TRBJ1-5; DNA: TGTGCCAGTTTGGGGAACAATCAGCCCCAGCATTTT; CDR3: CASLGNNQPQHF
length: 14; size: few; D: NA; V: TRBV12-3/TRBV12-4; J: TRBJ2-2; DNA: TGTGCCAGCAGTTTAGGACAGGCGTCCGGGGAGCTGTTTTTT; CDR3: CASSLGQASGELFF
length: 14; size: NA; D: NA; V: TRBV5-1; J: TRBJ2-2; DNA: TGCGCCAGCAGCTATAGGACAGACACCGGGGAGCTGTTTTTT; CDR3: CASSYRTDTGELFF
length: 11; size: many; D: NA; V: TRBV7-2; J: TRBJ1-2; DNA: TGTGCCAGCAGCTTAGATGAAGGCTACACCTTC; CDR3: CASSLDEGYTF
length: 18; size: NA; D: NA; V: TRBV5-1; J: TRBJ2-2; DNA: TGCGCCAGCAGGTGGAGTCTAGCCAATACGAAGGGCACCGGGGAGCTGTTTTTT; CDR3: CASRWSLANTKGTGELFF
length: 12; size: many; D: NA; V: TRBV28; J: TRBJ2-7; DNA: TGTGCCAGCAGTTTAGAACCCTACGAGCAGTACTTC; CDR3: CASSLEPYEQYF
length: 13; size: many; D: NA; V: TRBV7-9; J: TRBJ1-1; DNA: TGTGCCAGCAGCTTAGAGGTTAGCCCTGAAGCTTTCTTT; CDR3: CASSLEVSPEAFF
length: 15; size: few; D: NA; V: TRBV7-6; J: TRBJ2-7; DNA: TGTGCCAGCAGCTTAGGAACGGGAGCGACCGACGAGCAGTACTTC; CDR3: CASSLGTGATDEQYF
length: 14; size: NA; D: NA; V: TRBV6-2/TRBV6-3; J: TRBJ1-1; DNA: TGTGCCAGCAGTGTGGCAGGAGAACGGACTGAAGCTTTCTTT; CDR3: CASSVAGERTEAFF
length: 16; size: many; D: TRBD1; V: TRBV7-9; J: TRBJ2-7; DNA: TGTGCCAGCAGTTTACCGAGGGCAGGGGGCATATACGAGCAGTACTTC; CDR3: CASSLPRAGGIYEQYF
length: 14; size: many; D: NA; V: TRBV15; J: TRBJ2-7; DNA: TGTGCCACCAGCAGCTTCAGGATCACTGGCGAGCAGTACTTC; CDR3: CATSSFRITGEQYF
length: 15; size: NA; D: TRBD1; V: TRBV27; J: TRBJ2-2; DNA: TGTGCCAGCAGTTTTCAGGCAGGGGGCACCGGGGAGCTGTTTTTT; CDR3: CASSFQAGGTGELFF
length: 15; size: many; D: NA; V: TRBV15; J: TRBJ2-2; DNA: TGTGCCACCAGCAGGGACAGACTTAACACCGGGGAGCTGTTTTTT; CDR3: CATSRDRLNTGELFF
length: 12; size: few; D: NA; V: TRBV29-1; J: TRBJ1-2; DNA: TGCAGCGTTGCGGACGGCTACTATGGCTACACCTTC; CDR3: CSVADGYYGYTF